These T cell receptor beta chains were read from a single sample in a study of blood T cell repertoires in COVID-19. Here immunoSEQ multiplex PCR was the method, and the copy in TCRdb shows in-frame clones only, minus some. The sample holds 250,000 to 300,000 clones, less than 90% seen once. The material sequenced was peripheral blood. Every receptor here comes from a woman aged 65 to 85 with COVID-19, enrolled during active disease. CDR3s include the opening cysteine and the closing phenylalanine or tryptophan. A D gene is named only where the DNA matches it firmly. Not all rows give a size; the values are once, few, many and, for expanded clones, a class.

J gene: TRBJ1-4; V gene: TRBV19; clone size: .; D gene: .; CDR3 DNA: TGTGCCAGTGGCCATGCGAGGATCGGTGCAACTAATGAAAAACTGTTTTTT; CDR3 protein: CASGHARIGATNEKLFF
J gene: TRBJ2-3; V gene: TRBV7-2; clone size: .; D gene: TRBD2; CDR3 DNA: TGTGCCAGCAGCTTAAATGTGGGACTAGCGGGGACGACCACAGATACGCAGTATTTT; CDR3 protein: CASSLNVGLAGTTTDTQYF
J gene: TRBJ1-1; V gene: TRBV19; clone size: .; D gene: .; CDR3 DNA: TGTGCCAGTATCAAGGTCCCGGGGACTGAAGCTTTCTTT; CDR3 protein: CASIKVPGTEAFF
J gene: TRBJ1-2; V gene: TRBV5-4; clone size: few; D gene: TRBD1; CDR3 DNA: TGTGCCAGCAGCCCGGGCGGGACAGTGAACTATGGCTACACCTTC; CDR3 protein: CASSPGGTVNYGYTF
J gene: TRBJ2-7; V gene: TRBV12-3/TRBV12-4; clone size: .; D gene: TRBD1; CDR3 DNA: TGTGCCAGTTCGACAGGGCATCCCTCCGAGCAGTACTTC; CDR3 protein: CASSTGHPSEQYF
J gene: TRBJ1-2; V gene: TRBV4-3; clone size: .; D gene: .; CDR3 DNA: TGCGCCAGCAGCCAAGTAGAGGCAGGGTACGGCTACACCTTC; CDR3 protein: CASSQVEAGYGYTF
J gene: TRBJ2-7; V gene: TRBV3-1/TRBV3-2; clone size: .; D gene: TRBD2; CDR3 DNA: TGTGCCAGCAGCCCGACTAGCGGGGGGTACGAGCAGTACTTC; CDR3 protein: CASSPTSGGYEQYF
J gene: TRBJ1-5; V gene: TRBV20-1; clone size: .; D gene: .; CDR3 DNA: TGCAGTGCTAGTCCTCCGGTGACAGGCGTTAATCAGCCCCAGCATTTT; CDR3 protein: CSASPPVTGVNQPQHF
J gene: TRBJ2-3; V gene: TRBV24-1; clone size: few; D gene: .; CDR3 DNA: TGTGCCACCAGTGGTCGAAGCCCCTCCGATACGCAGTATTTT; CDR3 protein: CATSGRSPSDTQYF
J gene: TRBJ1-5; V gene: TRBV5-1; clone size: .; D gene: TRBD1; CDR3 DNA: TGCGCCAGCAGCCCAGGGGGCGATCAGCCCCAGCATTTT; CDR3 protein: CASSPGGDQPQHF
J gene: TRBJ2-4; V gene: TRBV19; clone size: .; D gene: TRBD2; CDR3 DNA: TGTGCCAGTAGTGTAGCGGGGGGGCAGTCCAAAAACATTCAGTACTTC; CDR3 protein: CASSVAGGQSKNIQYF
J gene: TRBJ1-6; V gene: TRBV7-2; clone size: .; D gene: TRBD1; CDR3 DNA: TGTGCCAGCAGCCTACAGGGGGCGTCCTATAATTCACCCCTCCACTTT; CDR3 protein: CASSLQGASYNSPLHF
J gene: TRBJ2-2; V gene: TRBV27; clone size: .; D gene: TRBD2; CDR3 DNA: TGTGCCAGCAGGCGGGGGATGGACTCCGGGGAGCTGTTTTTT; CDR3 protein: CASRRGMDSGELFF
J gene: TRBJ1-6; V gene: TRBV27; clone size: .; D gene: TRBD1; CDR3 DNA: TGTGCCAGCAGTTTTGACAGGGATGGGGGATCACCCCTCCACTTT; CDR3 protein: CASSFDRDGGSPLHF
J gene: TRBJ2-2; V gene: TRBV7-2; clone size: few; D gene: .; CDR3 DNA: TGTGCCAGCAGCCGTATGGCGGGGCAGAACACCGGGGAGCTGTTTTTT; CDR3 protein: CASSRMAGQNTGELFF
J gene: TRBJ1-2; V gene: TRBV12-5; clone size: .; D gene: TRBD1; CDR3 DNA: TGTGCTAGCGGGACAGGGGGCGCGGGGGTACATGGCTACACCTTC; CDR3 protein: CASGTGGAGVHGYTF
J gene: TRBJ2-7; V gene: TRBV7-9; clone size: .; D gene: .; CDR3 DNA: TGTGCCAGCAGGGGGACACCATCCTACGAGCAGTACTTC; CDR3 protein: CASRGTPSYEQYF
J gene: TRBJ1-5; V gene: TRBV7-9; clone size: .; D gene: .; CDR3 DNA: TGTGCCAGCAGCTACGACAGCCAGCCCCAGCATTTT; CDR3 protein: CASSYDSQPQHF
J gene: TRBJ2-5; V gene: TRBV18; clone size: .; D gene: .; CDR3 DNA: TGTGCCAGCTCACGAGAAGAGACCCAGTACTTC; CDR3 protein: CASSREETQYF
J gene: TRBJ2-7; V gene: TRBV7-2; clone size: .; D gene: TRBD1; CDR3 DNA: TGTGCCAGCAGCTTAGGGACAGGGACCTACGAGCAGTACTTC; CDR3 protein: CASSLGTGTYEQYF
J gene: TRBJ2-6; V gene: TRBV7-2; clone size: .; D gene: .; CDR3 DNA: TGTGCCAGCAGCTTTAACTCTGGGGCCAACGTCCTGACTTTC; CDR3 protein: CASSFNSGANVLTF
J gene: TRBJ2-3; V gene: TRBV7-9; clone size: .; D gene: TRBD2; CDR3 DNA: TGTGCCAGCAGCTTAGATGAAAATAGCGGGGGGACCACAGATACGCAGTATTTT; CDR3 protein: CASSLDENSGGTTDTQYF
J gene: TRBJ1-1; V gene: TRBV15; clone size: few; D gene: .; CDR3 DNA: TGTGCCACCAGCAGAGCAGCGAGGAACACTGAAGCTTTCTTT; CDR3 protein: CATSRAARNTEAFF
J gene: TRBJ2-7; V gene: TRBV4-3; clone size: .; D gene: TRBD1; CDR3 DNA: TGCGCCAGCGGCTCCGGGACAGAGAGTACCGAGCAGTACTTC; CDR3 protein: CASGSGTESTEQYF
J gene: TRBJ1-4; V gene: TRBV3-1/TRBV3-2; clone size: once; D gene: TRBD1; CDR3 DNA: TGTGCCAGCAGCCAAGATGGGACAGGCGACCCAACTAATGAAAAACTGTTTTTT; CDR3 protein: CASSQDGTGDPTNEKLFF
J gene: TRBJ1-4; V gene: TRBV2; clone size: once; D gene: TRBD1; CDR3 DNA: TGTGCCAGCAGTTTGGGACAGGGGGCGCCTAATGAAAAACTGTTTTTT; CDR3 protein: CASSLGQGAPNEKLFF
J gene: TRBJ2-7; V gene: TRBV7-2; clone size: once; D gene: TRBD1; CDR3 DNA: TGTGCCAGCAGCTTAGGATGGGCTGGGACAGCGTGGGCCTACGAGCAGTACTTC; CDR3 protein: CASSLGWAGTAWAYEQYF
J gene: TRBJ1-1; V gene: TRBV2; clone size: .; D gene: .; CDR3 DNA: TGTGCCAGCAGTCTAGAGGCTGAAGCTTTCTTT; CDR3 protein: CASSLEAEAFF
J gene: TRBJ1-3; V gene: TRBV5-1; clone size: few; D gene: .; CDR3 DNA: TGCGCCAGCAGCTTGGGAGGGTCTGGAAACACCATATATTTT; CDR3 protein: CASSLGGSGNTIYF
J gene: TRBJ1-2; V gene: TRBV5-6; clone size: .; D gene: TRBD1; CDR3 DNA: TGTGCCAGCAAAACCCGGGACAGGGGCGAAGGCTACACCTTC; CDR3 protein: CASKTRDRGEGYTF
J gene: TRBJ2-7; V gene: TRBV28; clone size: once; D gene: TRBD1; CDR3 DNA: TGTGCCAGCAGGGACGGTGCAGGGGGCGCTCCGGGCTACGAGCAGTACTTC; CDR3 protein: CASRDGAGGAPGYEQYF
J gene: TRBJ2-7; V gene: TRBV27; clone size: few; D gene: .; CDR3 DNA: TGTGCCAGCAGTTTCGTGGGGGCAACCTACGAGCAGTACTTC; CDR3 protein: CASSFVGATYEQYF
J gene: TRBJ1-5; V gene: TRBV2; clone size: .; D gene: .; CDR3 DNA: TGTGCCAGGGGGGGCGGGGGCGCGGAGCAGCCCCAGCATTTT; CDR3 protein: CARGGGGAEQPQHF
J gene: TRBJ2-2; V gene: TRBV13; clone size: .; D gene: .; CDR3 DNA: TGTGCCAGCAGCTTAGTAGGAGGGGCCCACACCGGGGAGCTGTTTTTT; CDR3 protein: CASSLVGGAHTGELFF
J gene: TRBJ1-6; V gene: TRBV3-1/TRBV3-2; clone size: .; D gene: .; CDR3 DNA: TGTGCCAGCAGCTTACAGGGCCGGCCCCTCCACTTT; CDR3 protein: CASSLQGRPLHF
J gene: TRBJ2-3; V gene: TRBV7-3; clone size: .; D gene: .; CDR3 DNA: TGTGCCAGCAGCTCAGTTAGCGGCGGCACAGATACGCAGTATTTT; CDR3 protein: CASSSVSGGTDTQYF
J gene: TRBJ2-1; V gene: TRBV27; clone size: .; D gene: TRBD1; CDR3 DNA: TGTGCCAGCAGGGGCACAGGGGAGAGGAATGAGCAGTTCTTC; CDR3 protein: CASRGTGERNEQFF
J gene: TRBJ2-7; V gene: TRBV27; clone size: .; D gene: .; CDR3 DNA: TGTGCCAGCAGTTCCCTACGGGGGAGCTCCTACGAGCAGTACTTC; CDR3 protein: CASSSLRGSSYEQYF
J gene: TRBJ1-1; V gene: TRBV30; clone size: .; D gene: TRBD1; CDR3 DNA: TGTGCCTGGAGTGCCAGGGGGCGGATCCCTGAAGCTTTCTTT; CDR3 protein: CAWSARGRIPEAFF
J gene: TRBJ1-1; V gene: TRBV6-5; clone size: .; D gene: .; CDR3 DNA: TGTGCCAGCAGTTACTCGGGGGGGATGAACACTGAAGCTTTCTTT; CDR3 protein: CASSYSGGMNTEAFF
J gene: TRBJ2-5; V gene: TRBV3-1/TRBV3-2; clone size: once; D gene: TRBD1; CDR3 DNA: TGTGCCAGCAGCCAAGACGGGACAGGATTCCAAGAGACCCAGTACTTC; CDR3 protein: CASSQDGTGFQETQYF
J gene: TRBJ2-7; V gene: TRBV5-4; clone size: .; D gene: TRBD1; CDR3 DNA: TGTGCCAGCAGCCGGAAAGACAGGGACGAGCAGTACTTC; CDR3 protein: CASSRKDRDEQYF